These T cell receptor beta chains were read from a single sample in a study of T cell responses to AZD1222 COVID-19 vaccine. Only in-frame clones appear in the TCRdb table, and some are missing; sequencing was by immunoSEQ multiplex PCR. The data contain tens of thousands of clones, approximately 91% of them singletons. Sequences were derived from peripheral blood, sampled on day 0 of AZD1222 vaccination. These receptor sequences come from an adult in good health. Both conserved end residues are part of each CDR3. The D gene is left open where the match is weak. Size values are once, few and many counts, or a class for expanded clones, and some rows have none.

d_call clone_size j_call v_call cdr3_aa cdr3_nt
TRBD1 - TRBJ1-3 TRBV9 CASSVAPGGPSSGNTIYF TGTGCCAGCAGCGTAGCGCCAGGGGGCCCCAGCTCTGGAAACACCATATATTTT
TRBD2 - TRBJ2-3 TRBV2 CASTERGITDTQYF TGTGCCAGCACGGAGCGGGGGATCACAGATACGCAGTATTTT
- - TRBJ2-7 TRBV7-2 CASSSRGGFTYEQYF TGTGCCAGCAGCTCCAGGGGGGGGTTCACCTACGAGCAGTACTTC
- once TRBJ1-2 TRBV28 CASTSQGNYGYTF TGTGCCAGCACCTCCCAAGGGAACTATGGCTACACCTTC
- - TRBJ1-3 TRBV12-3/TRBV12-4 CASSSLARDTIYF TGTGCCAGCTCATCACTCGCGCGGGACACCATATATTTT
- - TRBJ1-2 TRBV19 CATSIFQGSDYGYTF TGTGCCACTAGTATATTTCAGGGAAGCGACTATGGCTACACCTTC
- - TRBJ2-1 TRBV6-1 CASSEDSTVYNEQFF TGTGCCAGCAGTGAAGACAGCACTGTTTACAATGAGCAGTTCTTC
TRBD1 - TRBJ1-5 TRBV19 CASSKRTGGQPQHF TGTGCCAGTAGTAAACGGACAGGGGGCCAGCCCCAGCATTTT
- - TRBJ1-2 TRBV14 CASSREPGHGYTF TGTGCCAGCAGCCGAGAGCCGGGGCATGGCTACACCTTC
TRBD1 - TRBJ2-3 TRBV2 CASSPAPGQGAHTQYF TGTGCCAGCAGCCCCGCGCCGGGACAGGGGGCCCATACGCAGTATTTT
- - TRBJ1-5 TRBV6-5 CASSYSRHTNQPQHF TGTGCCAGCAGTTACTCCCGGCACACAAATCAGCCCCAGCATTTT
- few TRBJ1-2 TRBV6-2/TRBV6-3 CASSSTSRGYTF TGTGCCAGCAGTTCAACATCGCGTGGCTACACCTTC
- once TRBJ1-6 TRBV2 CASGRDYNSPLHF TGTGCCAGCGGACGGGACTATAATTCACCCCTCCACTTT
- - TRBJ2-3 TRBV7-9 CASSSLGSPLGTDTQYF TGTGCCAGCAGCTCCCTCGGCTCGCCCCTAGGCACAGATACGCAGTATTTT
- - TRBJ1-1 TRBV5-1 CASSLDNEAFF TGCGCCAGCAGCTTGGACAATGAAGCTTTCTTT
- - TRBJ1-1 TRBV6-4 CASTLTGMMNTEAFF TGTGCCAGCACCCTAACAGGGATGATGAACACTGAAGCTTTCTTT
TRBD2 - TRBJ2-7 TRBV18 CASSPPTSGGKPYEQYF TGTGCCAGCTCACCCCCGACTAGCGGGGGGAAACCGTACGAGCAGTACTTC
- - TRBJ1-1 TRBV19 CASSITVLNTEAFF TGTGCCAGTAGTATAACTGTGCTGAACACTGAAGCTTTCTTT